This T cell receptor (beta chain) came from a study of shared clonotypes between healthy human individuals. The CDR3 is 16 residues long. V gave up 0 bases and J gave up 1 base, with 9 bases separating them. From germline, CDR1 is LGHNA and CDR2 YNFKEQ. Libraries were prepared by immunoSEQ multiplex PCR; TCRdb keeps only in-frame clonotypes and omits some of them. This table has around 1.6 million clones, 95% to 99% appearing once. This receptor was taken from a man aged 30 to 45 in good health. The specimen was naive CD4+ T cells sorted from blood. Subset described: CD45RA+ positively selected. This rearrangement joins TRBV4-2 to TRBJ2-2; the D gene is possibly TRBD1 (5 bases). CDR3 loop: CASSQDGAVNTGELFF. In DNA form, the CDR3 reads TGTGCCAGCAGCCAAGATGGGGCCGTGAACACCGGGGAGCTGTTTTTT.